This entry describes one TCR beta chain. Germline values: CDR1 LGHNA, CDR2 YSLEER. CDR3 length: 18 residues. The V end was cut by 0 bases, the J end by 3 bases, with 21 bases between. Sequencing was performed with immunoSEQ multiplex PCR; in TCRdb, only in-frame clones are kept and a portion is missing. The table lists 350,000 to 400,000 clones, approximately 92% of them singletons. This sample was taken from a study of blood T cell repertoires in COVID-19. The chain links TRBV4-3 to TRBJ2-7; TRBD2 is a possible D gene (5 bases). The source is a man between 18 and 35 years old who had recovered from COVID-19. Sample: PBMCs or T cells enriched from blood (not recorded which). The CDR3 loop is CASSQEVLVSGLSYEQYF. The CDR3, as DNA: TGCGCCAGCAGCCAAGAAGTTCTAGTATCGGGATTAAGCTACGAGCAGTACTTC.